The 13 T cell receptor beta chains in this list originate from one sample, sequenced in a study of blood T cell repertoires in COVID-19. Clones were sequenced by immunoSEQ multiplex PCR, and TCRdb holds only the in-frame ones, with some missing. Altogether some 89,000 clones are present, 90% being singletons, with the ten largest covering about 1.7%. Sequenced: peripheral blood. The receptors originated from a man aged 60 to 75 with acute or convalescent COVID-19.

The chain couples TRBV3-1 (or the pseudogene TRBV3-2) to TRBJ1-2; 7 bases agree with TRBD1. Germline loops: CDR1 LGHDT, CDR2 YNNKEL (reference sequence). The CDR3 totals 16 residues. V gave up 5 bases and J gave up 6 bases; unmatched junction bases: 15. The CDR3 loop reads CASSLKTGERHHGYTF. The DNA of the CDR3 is TGTGCCAGCAGCTTAAAAACAGGGGAAAGGCACCATGGCTACACCTTC.

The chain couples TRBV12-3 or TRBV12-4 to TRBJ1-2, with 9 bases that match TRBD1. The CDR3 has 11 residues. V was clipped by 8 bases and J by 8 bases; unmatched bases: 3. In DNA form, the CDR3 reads TGTGCCAGCGGGACAGGGTTAGGCTACACCTTC. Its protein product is CASGTGLGYTF.

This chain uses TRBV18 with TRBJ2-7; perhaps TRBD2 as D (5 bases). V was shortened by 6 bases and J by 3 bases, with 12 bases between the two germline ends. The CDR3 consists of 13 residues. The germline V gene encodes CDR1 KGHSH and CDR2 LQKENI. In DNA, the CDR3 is TGTGCCAGCTCCGTAACACTAGACTACGAGCAGTACTTC. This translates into CASSVTLDYEQYF.

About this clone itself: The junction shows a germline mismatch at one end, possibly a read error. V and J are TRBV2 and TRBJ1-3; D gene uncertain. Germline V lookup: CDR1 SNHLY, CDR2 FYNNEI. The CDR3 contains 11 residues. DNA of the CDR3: TGTGCCAGCAGCCCTCCCGCGGGGATATCATTT. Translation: CASSPPAGISF.

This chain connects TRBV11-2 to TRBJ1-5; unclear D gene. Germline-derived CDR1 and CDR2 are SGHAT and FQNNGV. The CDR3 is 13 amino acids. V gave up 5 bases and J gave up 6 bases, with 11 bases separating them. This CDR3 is CASSPLGSQPQHF. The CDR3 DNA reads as TGTGCCAGCAGCCCCTTGGGGAGTCAGCCCCAGCATTTT.

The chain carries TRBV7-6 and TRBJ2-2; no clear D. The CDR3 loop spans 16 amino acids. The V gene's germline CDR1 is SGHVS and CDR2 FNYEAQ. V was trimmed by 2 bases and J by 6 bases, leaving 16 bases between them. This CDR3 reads CASSLWVSDSSGELFF. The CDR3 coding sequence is TGTGCCAGCAGCTTATGGGTATCTGACTCTTCCGGGGAGCTGTTTTTT. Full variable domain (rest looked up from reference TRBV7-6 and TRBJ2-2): GAGVSQSPRYKVTKRGQDVALRCDPISGHVSLYWYRQALGQGPEFLTYFNYEAQQDKSGLPNDRFSAERPEGSISTLTIQRTEQRDSAMYRCASSLWVSDSSGELFFGEGSRLTVL.

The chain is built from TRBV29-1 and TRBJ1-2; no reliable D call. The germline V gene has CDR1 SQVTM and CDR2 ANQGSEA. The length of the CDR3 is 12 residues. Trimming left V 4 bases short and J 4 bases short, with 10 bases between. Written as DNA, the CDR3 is TGCAGCGTTGTAGAGGCAAGCTATGGCTACACCTTC. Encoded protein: CSVVEASYGYTF.

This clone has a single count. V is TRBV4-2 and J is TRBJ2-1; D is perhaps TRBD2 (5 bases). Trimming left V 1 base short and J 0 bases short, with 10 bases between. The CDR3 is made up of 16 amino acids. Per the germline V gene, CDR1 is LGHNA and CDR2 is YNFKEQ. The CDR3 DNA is TGTGCCAGCAGCCAAGGAGTAACTAGCTCCTACAATGAGCAGTTCTTC. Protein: CASSQGVTSSYNEQFF.

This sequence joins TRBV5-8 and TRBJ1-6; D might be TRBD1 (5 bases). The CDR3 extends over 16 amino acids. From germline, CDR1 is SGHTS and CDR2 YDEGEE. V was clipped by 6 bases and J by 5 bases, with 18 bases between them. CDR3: CASTPGRAANNSPLHF. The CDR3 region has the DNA TGTGCCAGCACTCCCGGCAGGGCGGCAAATAATTCACCCCTCCACTTT.

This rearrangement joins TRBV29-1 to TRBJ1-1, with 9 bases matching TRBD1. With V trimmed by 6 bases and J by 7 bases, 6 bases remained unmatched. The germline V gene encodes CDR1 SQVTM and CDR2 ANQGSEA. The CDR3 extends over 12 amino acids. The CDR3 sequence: CSVRTGDLEAFF. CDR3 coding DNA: TGCAGCGTGAGGACAGGGGATCTTGAAGCTTTCTTT.

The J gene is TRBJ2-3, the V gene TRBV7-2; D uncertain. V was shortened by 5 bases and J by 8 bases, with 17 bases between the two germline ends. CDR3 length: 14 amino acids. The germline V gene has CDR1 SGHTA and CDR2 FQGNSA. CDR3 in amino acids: CASSPNLKISTQYF. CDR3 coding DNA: TGTGCCAGCAGCCCTAACTTAAAGATAAGTACGCAGTATTTT.

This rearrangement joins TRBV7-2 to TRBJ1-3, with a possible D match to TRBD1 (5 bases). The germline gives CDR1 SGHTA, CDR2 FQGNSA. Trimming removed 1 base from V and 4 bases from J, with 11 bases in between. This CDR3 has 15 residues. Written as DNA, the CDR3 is TGTGCCAGCAGCTTAGTCGCAGGGTCAGGAAACACCATATATTTT. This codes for CASSLVAGSGNTIYF.

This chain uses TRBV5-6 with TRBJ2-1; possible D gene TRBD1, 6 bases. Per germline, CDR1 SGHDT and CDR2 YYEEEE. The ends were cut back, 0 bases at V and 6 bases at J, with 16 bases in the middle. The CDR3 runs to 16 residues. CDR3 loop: CASSLATGLAVNEQFF. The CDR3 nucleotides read TGTGCCAGCAGCTTGGCAACAGGGCTGGCGGTCAATGAGCAGTTCTTC.